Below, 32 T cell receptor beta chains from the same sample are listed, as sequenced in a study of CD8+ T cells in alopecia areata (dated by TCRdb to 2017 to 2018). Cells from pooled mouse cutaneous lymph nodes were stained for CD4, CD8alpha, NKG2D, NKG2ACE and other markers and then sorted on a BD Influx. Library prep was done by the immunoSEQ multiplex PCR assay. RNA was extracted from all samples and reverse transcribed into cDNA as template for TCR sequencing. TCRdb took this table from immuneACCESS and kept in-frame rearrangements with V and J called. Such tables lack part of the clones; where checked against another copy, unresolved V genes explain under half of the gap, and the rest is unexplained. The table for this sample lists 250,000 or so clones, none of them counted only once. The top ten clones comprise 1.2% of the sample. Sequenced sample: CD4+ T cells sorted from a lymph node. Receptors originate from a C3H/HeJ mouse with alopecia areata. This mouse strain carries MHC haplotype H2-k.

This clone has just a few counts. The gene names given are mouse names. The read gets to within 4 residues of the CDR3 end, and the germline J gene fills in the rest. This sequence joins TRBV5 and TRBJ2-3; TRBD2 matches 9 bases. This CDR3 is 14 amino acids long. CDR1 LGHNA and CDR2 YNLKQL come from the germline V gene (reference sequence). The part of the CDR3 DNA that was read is TGTGCCAGCAGCCAATGGGGGGGCCAAGAA. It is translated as CASSQWGGQE. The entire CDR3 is CASSQWGGQETLYF.

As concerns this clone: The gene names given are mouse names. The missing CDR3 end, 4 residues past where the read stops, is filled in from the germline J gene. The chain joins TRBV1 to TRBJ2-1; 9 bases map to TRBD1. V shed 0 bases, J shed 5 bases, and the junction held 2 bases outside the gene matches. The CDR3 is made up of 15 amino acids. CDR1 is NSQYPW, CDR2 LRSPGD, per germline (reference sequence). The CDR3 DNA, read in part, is TGCACCTGCAGTGCAGAGGGACAGGGTGATGCT. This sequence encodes CTCSAEGQGDA. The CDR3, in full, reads CTCSAEGQGDAEQFF. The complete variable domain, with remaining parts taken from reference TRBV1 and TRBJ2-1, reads VTLLEQNPRWRLVPRGQAVNLRCILKNSQYPWMSWYQQDLQKQLQWLFTLRSPGDKEVKSLPGADYLATRVTDTELRLQVANMSQGRTLYCTCSAEGQGDAEQFFGPGTRLTVL.

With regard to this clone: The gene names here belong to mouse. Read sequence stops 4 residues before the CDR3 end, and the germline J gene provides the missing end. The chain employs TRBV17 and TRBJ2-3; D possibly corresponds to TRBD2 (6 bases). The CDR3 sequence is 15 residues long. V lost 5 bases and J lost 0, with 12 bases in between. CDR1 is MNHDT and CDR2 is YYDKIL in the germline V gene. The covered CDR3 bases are TGTGCTAGCAGTGCAACTGGGCCTAGTGCAGAA. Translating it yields CASSATGPSAE. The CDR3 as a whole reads CASSATGPSAETLYF.

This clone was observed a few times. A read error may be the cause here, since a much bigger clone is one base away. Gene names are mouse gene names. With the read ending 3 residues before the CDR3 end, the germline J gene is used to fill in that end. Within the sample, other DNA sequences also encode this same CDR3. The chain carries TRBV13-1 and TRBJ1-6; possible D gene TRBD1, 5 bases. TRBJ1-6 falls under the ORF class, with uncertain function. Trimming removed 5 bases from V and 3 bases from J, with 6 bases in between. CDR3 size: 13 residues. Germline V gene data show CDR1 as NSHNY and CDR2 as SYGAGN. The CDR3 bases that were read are TGTGCCAGCAGGGACATCTATAATTCGCCC. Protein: CASRDIYNSP. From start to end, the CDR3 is CASRDIYNSPLYF.

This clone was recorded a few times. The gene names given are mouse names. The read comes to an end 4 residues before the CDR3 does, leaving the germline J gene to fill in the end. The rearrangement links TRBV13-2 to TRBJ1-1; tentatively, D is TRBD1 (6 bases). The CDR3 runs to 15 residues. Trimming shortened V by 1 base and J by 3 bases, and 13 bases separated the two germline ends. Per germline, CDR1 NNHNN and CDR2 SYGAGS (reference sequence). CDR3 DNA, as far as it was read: TGTGCCAGCGGTGATCCCCCAGGGGAGGACACA. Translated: CASGDPPGEDT. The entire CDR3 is CASGDPPGEDTEVFF.

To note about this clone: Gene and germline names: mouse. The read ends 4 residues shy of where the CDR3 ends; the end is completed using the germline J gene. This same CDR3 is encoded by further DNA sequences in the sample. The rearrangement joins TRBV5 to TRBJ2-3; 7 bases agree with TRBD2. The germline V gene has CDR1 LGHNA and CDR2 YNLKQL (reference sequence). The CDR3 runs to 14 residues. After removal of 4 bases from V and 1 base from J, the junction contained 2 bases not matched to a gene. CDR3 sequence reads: CASSPGGGAETLYF. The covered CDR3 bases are TGTGCCAGCAGCCCGGGGGGGGGTGCAGAA.

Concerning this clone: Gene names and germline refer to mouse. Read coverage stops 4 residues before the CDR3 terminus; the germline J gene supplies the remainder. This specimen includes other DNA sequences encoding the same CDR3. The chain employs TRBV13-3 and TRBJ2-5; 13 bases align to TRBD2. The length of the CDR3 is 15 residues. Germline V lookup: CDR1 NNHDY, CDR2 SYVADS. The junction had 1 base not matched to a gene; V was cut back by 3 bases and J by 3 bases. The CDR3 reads CASSGTGGAQDTQYF. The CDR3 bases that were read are TGTGCCAGCAGTGGGACTGGGGGGGCGCAAGAC.

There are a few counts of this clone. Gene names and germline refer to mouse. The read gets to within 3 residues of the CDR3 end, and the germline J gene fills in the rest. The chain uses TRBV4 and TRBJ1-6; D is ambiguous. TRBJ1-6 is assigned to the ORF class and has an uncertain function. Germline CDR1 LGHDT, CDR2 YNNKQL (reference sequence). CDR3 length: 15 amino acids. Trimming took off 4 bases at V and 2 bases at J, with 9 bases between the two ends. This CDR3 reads CASSSFSTYNSPLYF. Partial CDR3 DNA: TGTGCCAGCAGCTCCTTCAGCACCTATAATTCGCCC.

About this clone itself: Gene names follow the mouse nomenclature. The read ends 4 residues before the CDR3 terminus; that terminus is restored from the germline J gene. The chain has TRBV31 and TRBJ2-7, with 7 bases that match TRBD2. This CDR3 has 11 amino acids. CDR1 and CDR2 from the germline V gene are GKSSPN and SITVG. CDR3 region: CAWSWGDEQYF. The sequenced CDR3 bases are TGTGCCTGGAGTTGGGGGGAT.

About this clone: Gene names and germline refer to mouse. The CDR3 region is CASRRQGKDTQYF. The part of the CDR3 DNA that was read is TGTGCCAGCAGAAGACAGGGAAAAGAC. The chain joins TRBV19 to TRBJ2-5; TRBD1 agrees at 7 bases. The CDR3 end is not reached by the read, which stops 4 residues before it; the germline J gene fills it in. Germline loops: CDR1 FNHDT, CDR2 SITEND (reference sequence). The CDR3 contains 13 residues.

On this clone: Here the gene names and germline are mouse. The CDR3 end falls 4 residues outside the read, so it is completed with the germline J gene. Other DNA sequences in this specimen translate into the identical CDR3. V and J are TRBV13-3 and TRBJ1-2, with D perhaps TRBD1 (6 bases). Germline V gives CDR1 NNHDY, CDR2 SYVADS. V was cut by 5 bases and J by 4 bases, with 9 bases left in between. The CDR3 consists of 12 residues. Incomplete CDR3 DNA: TGTGCCAGCAGCCAAGGGGGCTCC. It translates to CASSQGGS. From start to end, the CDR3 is CASSQGGSDYTF.

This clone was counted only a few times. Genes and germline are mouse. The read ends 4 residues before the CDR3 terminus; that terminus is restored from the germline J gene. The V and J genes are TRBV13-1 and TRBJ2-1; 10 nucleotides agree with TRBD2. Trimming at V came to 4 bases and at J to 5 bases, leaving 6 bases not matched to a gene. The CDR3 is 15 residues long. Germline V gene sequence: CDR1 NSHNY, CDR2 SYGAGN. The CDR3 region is CASSLGLGVHAEQFF. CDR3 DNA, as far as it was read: TGTGCCAGCAGTCTCGGACTGGGGGTTCATGCT.

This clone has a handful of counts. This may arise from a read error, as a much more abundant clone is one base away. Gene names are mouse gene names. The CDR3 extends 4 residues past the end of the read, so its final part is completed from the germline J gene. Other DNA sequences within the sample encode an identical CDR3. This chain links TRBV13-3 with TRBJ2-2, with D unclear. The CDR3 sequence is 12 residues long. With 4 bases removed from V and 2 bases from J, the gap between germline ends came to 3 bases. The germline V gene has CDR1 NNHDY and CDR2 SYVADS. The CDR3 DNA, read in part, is TGTGCCAGCAGTCAGAACACCGGG. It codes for CASSQNTG. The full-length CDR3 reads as CASSQNTGQLYF. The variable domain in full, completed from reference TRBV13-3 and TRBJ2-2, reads EAAVTQSPRSKVAVTGGKVTLSCHQTNNHDYMYWYRQDTGHGLRLIHYSYVADSTEKGDIPDGYKASRPSQENFSLILELASLSQTAVYFCASSQNTGQLYFGEGSKLTVL.

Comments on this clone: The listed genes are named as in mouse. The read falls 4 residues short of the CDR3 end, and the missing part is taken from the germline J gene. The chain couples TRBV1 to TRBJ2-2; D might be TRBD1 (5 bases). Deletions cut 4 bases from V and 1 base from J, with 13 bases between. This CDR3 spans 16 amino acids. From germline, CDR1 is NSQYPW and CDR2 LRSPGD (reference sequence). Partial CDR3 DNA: TGCACCTGCAGTGTCGTTCAGGGAATAAACACCGGG. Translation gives CTCSVVQGINTG. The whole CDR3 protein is CTCSVVQGINTGQLYF.

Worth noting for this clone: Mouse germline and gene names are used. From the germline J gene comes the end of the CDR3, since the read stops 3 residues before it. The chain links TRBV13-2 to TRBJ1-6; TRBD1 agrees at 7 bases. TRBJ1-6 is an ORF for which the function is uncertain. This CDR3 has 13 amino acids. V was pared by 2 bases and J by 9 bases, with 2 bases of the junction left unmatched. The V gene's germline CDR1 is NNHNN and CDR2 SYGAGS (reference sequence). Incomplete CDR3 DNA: TGTGCCAGCGGTGAGCACAGGGGTTCGCCC. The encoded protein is CASGEHRGSP. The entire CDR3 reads CASGEHRGSPLYF.

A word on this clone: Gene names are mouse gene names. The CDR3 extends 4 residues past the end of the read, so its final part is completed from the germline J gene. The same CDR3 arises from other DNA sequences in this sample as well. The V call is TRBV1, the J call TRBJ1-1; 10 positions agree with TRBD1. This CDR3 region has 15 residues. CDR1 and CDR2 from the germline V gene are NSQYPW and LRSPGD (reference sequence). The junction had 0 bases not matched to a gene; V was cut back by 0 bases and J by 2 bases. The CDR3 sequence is CTCSAETGGNTEVFF. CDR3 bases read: TGCACCTGCAGTGCAGAGACAGGGGGCAACACA.

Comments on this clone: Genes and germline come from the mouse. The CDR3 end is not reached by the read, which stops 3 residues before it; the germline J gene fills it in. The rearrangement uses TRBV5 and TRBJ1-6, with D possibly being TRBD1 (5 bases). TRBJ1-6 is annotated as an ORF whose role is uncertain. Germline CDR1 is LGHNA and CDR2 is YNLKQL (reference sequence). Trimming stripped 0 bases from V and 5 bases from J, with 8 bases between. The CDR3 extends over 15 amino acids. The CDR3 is CASSQDSGNNSPLYF. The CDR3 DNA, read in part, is TGTGCCAGCAGCCAAGATTCAGGGAATAATTCGCCC.

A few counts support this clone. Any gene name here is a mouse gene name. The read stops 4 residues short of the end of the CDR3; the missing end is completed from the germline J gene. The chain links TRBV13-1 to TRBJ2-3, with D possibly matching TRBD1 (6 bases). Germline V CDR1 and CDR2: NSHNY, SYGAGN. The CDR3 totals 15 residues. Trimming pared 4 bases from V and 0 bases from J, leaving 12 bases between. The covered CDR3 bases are TGTGCCAGCAGTCCTTCAGGGGCTAGTGCAGAA. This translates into CASSPSGASAE. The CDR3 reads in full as CASSPSGASAETLYF.

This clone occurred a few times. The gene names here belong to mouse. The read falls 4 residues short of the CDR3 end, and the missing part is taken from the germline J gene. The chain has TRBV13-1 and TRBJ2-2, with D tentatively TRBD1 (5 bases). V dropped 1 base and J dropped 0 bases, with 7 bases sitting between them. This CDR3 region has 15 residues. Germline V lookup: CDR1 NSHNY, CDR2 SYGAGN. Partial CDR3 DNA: TGTGCCAGCAGTGATCCAGGGTCAAACACCGGG. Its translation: CASSDPGSNTG. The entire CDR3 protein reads CASSDPGSNTGQLYF.

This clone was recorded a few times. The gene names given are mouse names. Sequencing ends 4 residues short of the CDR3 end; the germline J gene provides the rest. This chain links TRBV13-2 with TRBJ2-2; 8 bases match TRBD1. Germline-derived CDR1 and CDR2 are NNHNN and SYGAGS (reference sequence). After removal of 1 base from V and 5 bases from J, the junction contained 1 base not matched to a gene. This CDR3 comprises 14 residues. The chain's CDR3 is CASGDNRGTGQLYF. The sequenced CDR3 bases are TGTGCCAGCGGTGATAACAGGGGGACCGGG.

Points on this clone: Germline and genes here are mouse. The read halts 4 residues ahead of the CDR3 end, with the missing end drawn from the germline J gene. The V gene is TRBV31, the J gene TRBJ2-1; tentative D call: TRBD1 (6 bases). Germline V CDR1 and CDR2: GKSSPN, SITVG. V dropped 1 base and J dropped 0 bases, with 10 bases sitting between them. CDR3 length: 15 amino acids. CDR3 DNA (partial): TGTGCCTGGAGTCAGGACAGTTATAACTATGCT. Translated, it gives CAWSQDSYNYA. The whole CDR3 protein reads CAWSQDSYNYAEQFF. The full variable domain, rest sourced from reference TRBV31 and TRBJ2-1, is AQTIHQWPVAEIKAVGSPLSLGCTIKGKSSPNLYWYWQATGGTLQQLFYSITVGQVESVVQLNLSASRPKDDQFILSTEKLLLSHSGFYLCAWSQDSYNYAEQFFGPGTRLTVL.

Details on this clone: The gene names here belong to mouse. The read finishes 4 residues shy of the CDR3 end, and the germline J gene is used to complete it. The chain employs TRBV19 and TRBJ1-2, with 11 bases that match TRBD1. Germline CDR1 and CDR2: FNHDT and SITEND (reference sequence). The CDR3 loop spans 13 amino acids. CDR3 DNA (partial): TGTGCCAGCAGTATCGGGACAGGGGGC. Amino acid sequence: CASSIGTGG. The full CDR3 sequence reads CASSIGTGGDYTF.

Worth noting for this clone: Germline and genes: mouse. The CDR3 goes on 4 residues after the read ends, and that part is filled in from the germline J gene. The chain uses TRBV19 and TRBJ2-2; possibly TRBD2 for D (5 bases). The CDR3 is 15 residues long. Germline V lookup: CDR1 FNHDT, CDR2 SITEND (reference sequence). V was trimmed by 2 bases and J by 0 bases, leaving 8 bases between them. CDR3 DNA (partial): TGTGCCAGCAGTATCGGACTTTCAAACACCGGG. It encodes CASSIGLSNTG. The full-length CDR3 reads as CASSIGLSNTGQLYF.

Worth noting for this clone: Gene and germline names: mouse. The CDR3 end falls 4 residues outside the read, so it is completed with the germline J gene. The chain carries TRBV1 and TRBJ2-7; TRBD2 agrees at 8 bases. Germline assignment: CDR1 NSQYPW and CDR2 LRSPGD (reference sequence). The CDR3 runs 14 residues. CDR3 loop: CTCSARGGADEQYF. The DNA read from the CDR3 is TGCACCTGCAGTGCCCGGGGGGGCGCGGAT. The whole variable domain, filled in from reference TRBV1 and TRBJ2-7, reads VTLLEQNPRWRLVPRGQAVNLRCILKNSQYPWMSWYQQDLQKQLQWLFTLRSPGDKEVKSLPGADYLATRVTDTELRLQVANMSQGRTLYCTCSARGGADEQYFGPGTRLTVL.

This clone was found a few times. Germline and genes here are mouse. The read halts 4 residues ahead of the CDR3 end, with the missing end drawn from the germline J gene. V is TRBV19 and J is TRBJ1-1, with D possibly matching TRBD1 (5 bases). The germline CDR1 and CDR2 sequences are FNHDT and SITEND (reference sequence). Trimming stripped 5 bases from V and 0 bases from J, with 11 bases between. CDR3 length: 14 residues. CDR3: CASSRGHSNTEVFF. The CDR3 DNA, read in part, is TGTGCCAGCAGCCGCGGACATTCAAACACA.

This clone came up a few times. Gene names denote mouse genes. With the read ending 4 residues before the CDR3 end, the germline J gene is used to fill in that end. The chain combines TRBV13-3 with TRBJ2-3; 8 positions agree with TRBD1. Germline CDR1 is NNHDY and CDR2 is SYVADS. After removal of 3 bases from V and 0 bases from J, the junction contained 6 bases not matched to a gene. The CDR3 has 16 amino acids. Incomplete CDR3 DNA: TGTGCCAGCAGTGGGACAGGGAACACTAGTGCAGAA. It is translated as CASSGTGNTSAE. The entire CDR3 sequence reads CASSGTGNTSAETLYF.

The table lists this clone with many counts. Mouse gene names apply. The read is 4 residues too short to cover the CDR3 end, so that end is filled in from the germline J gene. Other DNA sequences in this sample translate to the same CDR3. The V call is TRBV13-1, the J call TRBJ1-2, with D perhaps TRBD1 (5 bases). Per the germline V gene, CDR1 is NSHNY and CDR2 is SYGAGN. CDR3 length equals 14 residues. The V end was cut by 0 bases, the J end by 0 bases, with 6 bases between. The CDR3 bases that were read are TGTGCCAGCAGTGATGCGACAGCAAACTCC. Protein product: CASSDATANS. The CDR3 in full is CASSDATANSDYTF.

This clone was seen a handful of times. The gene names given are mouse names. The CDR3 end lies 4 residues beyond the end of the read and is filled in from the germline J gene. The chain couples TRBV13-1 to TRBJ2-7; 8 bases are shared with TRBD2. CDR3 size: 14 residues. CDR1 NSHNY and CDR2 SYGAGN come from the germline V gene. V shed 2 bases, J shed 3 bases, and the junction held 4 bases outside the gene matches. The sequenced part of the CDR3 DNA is TGTGCCAGCAGTGAGGACTGGGAAATCTAT. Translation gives CASSEDWEIY. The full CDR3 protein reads CASSEDWEIYEQYF.

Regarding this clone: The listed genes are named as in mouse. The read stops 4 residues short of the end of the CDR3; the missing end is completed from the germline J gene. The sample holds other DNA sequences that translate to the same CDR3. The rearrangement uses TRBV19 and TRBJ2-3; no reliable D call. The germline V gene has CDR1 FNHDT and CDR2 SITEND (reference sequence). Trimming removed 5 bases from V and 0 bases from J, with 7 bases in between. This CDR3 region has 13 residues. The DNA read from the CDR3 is TGTGCCAGCAGGCGACAAAGTGCAGAA. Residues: CASRRQSAE. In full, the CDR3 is CASRRQSAETLYF. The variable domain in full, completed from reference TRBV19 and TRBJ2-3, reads GGIITQTPKFLIGQEGQKLTLKCQQNFNHDTMYWYRQDSGKGLRLIYYSITENDLQKGDLSEGYDASREKKSSFSLTVTSAQKNEMAVFLCASRRQSAETLYFGSGTRLTVL.

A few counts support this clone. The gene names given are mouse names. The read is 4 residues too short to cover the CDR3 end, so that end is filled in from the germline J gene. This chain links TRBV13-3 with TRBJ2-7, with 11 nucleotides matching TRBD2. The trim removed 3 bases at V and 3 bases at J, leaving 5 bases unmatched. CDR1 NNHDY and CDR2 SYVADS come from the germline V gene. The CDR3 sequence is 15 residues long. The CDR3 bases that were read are TGTGCCAGCAGTGGACCGGGACTGGGGGTCTAT. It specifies CASSGPGLGVY. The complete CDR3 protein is CASSGPGLGVYEQYF.

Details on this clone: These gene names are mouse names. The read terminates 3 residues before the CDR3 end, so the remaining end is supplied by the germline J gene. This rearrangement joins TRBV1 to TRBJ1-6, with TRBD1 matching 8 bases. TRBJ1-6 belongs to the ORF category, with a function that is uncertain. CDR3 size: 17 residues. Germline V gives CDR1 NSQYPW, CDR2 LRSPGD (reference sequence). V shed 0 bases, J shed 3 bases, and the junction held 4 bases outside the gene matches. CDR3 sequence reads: CTCSADSGQGYNSPLYF. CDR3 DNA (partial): TGCACCTGCAGTGCAGATTCCGGACAGGGCTATAATTCGCCC.

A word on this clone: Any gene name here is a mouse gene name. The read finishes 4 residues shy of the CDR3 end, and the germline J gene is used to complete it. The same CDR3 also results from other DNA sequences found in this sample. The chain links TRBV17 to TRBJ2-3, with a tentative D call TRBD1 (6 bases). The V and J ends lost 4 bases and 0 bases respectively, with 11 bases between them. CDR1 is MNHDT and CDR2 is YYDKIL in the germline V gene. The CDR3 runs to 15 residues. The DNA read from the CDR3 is TGTGCTAGCAGTACCGGGACATCTAGTGCAGAA. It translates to CASSTGTSSAE. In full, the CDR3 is CASSTGTSSAETLYF.